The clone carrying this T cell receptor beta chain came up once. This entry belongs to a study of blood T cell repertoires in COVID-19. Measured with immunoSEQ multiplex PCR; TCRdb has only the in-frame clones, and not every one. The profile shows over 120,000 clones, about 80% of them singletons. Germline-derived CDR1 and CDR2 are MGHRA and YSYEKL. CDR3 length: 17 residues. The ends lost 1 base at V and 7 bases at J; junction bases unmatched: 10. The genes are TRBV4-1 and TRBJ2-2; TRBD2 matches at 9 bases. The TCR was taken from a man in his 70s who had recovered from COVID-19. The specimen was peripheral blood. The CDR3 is CASSQGWREGRSGELFF. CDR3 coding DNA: TGCGCCAGCAGCCAAGGATGGCGGGAGGGCCGTAGCGGGGAGCTGTTTTTT.